This record covers a single T cell receptor (beta chain). As handled by the study authors: How many nucleated cells were present was estimated from reference gene primer amplification. Libraries were prepared by immunoSEQ multiplex PCR; TCRdb keeps only in-frame clonotypes and omits some of them. V and J calls and clone size are given by that table; D and trimming were obtained from the DNA. There are about 80,000 clones in the sample; around 79% occur only once, and about 12% lies in the top ten. This specimen belongs to a study of blood T cell repertoires in COVID-19. Germline CDR1 SGHTA, CDR2 FQGTGA. The ends lost 3 bases at V and 5 bases at J; junction bases unmatched: 5. There are 14 residues in the CDR3.

The TCR sequence derives from a man aged 80 or over with acute or convalescent COVID-19. The chain joins TRBV7-3 to TRBJ2-3; 7 nucleotides agree with TRBD2. Sequenced input: peripheral blood. The CDR3 here is CASSLGGAGDTQYF. For the CDR3, the DNA is TGTGCCAGCAGCTTGGGAGGGGCGGGAGATACGCAGTATTTT.